The subject of this entry is one T cell receptor (beta chain). The antigen is not known. The data belong to a study of post-analysis software for immune sequencing data. On the study more broadly: Multiple sclerosis in the patients followed relapsing-remitting, secondary progressive and progressive-relapsing courses. The study, taken as a whole, reports: By F measure, samples from a shared preparation batch strongly co-clustered.

Researchers reported that TCR beta cDNA libraries carried unique molecular identifiers. MiXCR, applied by TCRdb to the PCR reads, yields one record per CDR3 protein. The sample carries more than 500,000 distinct CDR3 sequences, less than 40% recorded once. The source is a girl under 18 with multiple sclerosis. The sequenced material came from blood.

Here the CDR3 DNA reads TGTGCCAGCAGCACCCGACCCGGACAGGTCCATAATAAGGATGGCTACACCTTC. Its protein is CASSTRPGQVHNKDGYTF. V usage is TRBV14 and J usage is TRBJ1-2; 7 positions agree with TRBD1. The CDR3 covers 18 residues. The J segment lost 6 bases and the V segment lost 5 bases, leaving 21 bases of the junction unmatched. Germline V gives CDR1 SGHDN, CDR2 FVKESK.